The rows below give T cell receptor beta chains drawn from one sample of a study of blood T cell repertoires in COVID-19. Measured with immunoSEQ multiplex PCR; TCRdb has only the in-frame clones, and not every one. The table lists about 140,000 clones, over 65% of them singletons, with approximately 17% in the top ten. The sequenced material came from peripheral blood. The receptors derive from a man aged 50 to 59 with acute or convalescent COVID-19. Both conserved end residues are part of each CDR3. D genes are given only for firm matches.

CDR3 DNA: TGTGCCAGCAGCTTAGAAGGGGGGGCAGACTATGAGCAGTTCTTC
CDR3 protein: CASSLEGGADYEQFF
D gene: NA
V gene: TRBV11-2
J gene: TRBJ2-1
CDR3 length: 15

CDR3 DNA: TGTGCCAGCAGCCCCCGGTACGGTGAGCAGTTCTTC
CDR3 protein: CASSPRYGEQFF
D gene: NA
V gene: TRBV3-1/TRBV3-2
J gene: TRBJ2-1
CDR3 length: 12

CDR3 DNA: TGTGCCAGTAAACAGGGCCCCTCAGGGCAGCCCCAGCATTTT
CDR3 protein: CASKQGPSGQPQHF
D gene: NA
V gene: TRBV2
J gene: TRBJ1-5
CDR3 length: 14

CDR3 DNA: TGTGCCAGCAGTTTTCGCGATCAGCCCCAGCATTTT
CDR3 protein: CASSFRDQPQHF
D gene: NA
V gene: TRBV12-3/TRBV12-4
J gene: TRBJ1-5
CDR3 length: 12

CDR3 DNA: TGTGCCAGCAGTGTAGGGACAGTCCTCTCTGGGGCCAACGTCCTGACTTTC
CDR3 protein: CASSVGTVLSGANVLTF
D gene: TRBD1
V gene: TRBV6-1
J gene: TRBJ2-6
CDR3 length: 17

CDR3 DNA: TGTGCCAGCAGCTTAGGGACAGGGAAAGAGACCCAGTACTTC
CDR3 protein: CASSLGTGKETQYF
D gene: TRBD1
V gene: TRBV7-9
J gene: TRBJ2-5
CDR3 length: 14

CDR3 DNA: TGTGCCAGTAGTATAGTCGGTATTCGGGAAAAACTGTTTTTT
CDR3 protein: CASSIVGIREKLFF
D gene: NA
V gene: TRBV19
J gene: TRBJ1-4
CDR3 length: 14

CDR3 DNA: TGTGCCACCAGCAGAGATCTCACTTCCCAAGAGACCCAGTACTTC
CDR3 protein: CATSRDLTSQETQYF
D gene: NA
V gene: TRBV15
J gene: TRBJ2-5
CDR3 length: 15

CDR3 DNA: TGTGCCAGCAGCCCAGGGTCGGGCTATGGCTACACCTTC
CDR3 protein: CASSPGSGYGYTF
D gene: NA
V gene: TRBV5-4
J gene: TRBJ1-2
CDR3 length: 13

CDR3 DNA: TGTGCCAGCAGCTTTATGGGGGCGCCCTTTTTT
CDR3 protein: CASSFMGAPFF
D gene: NA
V gene: TRBV5-4
J gene: TRBJ2-3
CDR3 length: 11